These 17 T cell receptor beta chains originate from one sample sequenced in a study of T cells in Graves' hyperthyroidism and ophthalmopathy. The CDR3 regions of TCR beta were amplified from RNA transcripts. First-round RT-PCR of the TCR CDR3 relied on the HTBI primer set. MiXCR, applied by TCRdb to the multiplex PCR reads, yields one record per CDR3 protein. The sample yields fewer than 650,000 distinct CDR3 sequences, around 14% seen once. Sequencing input: blood. The receptors here all came from a woman aged 18-35 years with Graves' ophthalmopathy.

This clonotype was counted at least ten times. CDR3 DNA: TGTGCCAGCAGCCCCACAGGTTCGAACACCGGGGAGCTGTTTTTT. Protein: CASSPTGSNTGELFF. The chain recombines TRBV7-6 with TRBJ2-2; TRBD1 might be the D (5 bases). The germline CDR1 and CDR2 sequences are SGHVS and FNYEAQ. This CDR3 has 15 residues. The V end was cut by 5 bases, the J end by 0 bases, with 10 bases between.

This clonotype was seen only a few times. The V call is TRBV6-5, the J call TRBJ2-5; 10 nucleotides align to TRBD1. With V trimmed by 2 bases and J by 2 bases, 14 bases remained unmatched. The germline gives CDR1 MNHEY, CDR2 SVGAGI. The CDR3 runs 19 residues. CDR3 DNA sequence: TGTGCCAGCAGTTACACCCAATCGCCGGGACAGGGGAGGCAAGAGACCCAGTACTTC. This codes for CASSYTQSPGQGRQETQYF.

The rearrangement links TRBV7-9 to TRBJ1-1; possibly TRBD1 for D (6 bases). V lost 3 bases and J 0 bases, leaving 17 bases between the germline ends. Germline V gives CDR1 SEHNR, CDR2 FQNEAQ (reference sequence). This CDR3 is built from 17 residues. CDR3 protein: CASSLLQGLRMNTEAFF. Here the CDR3 DNA reads TGTGCCAGCAGCTTGCTTCAGGGGCTAAGGATGAACACTGAAGCTTTCTTT.

The chain is built from TRBV6-1 and TRBJ2-1, with D perhaps matching TRBD1 (7 bases). V was clipped by 5 bases and J by 3 bases, with 17 bases between them. The CDR3 sequence is 16 residues long. Per the germline V gene, CDR1 is MNHNS and CDR2 is SASEGT. CDR3 amino acids: CASSLYQGGGYNEQFF. The DNA of the CDR3 is TGTGCCAGCAGTTTGTATCAGGGGGGCGGCTACAATGAGCAGTTCTTC.

This chain joins TRBV19 and TRBJ2-6; 8 nucleotides match TRBD1. With V trimmed by 7 bases and J by 0 bases, 8 bases remained unmatched. The CDR3 spans 17 residues. Germline V gives CDR1 LNHDA, CDR2 SQIVND (reference sequence). The CDR3 sequence: CASMDRVPPSGANVLTF. DNA for the CDR3: TGTGCCAGTATGGACAGGGTACCCCCCTCTGGGGCCAACGTCCTGACTTTC.

A few counts support this clonotype. J is TRBJ2-3 and V is TRBV6-1; the match to TRBD2 covers 8 bases. The CDR3 loop spans 15 amino acids. CDR1 and CDR2 from the germline V gene are MNHNS and SASEGT. The J segment lost 4 bases and the V segment lost 5 bases, leaving 8 bases of the junction unmatched. CDR3 nucleotide sequence: TGTGCCAGCAGTCGGAGCGGGAGCTCCCCAGATACGCAGTATTTT. Protein: CASSRSGSSPDTQYF.

This clonotype was recorded at least ten times. The V call is TRBV27, the J call TRBJ1-2; 11 positions agree with TRBD1. Trimming removed 6 bases from V and 4 bases from J; junction bases left unmatched: 13. Per germline, CDR1 MNHEY and CDR2 SMNVEV (reference sequence). The CDR3 loop spans 17 amino acids. CDR3 coding DNA: TGTGCCAGCAGCTCTCACCGGGACAGGGGGACGGGCTATGGCTACACCTTC. Translating it yields CASSSHRDRGTGYGYTF.

Many counts were recorded for this clonotype. CDR3 DNA sequence: TGTGCCAGCAGCTTCGAACGGGTACAAGAGACCCAGTACTTC. It is translated as CASSFERVQETQYF. The V and J genes are TRBV11-2 and TRBJ2-5, with unresolved D. Germline lookup yields CDR1 SGHAT and CDR2 FQNNGV. The CDR3 spans 14 residues. V was shortened by 3 bases and J by 2 bases, with 10 bases between the two germline ends.

The sample holds a few counts of this clonotype. This sequence joins TRBV30 and TRBJ2-5; 10 nucleotides match TRBD2. The CDR3 runs to 13 residues. The V and J ends lost 4 bases and 2 bases, in that order; junction bases with no gene match: 1. Germline V gene lookup returns CDR1 GTSNPN and CDR2 SVGIG (reference sequence). The CDR3: CAWTSGSQETQYF. In DNA, the CDR3 is TGTGCCTGGACTAGCGGGAGTCAAGAGACCCAGTACTTC. Using reference TRBV30 and TRBJ2-5 for the parts outside the CDR3, the full variable domain is SQTIHQWPATLVQPVGSPLSLECTVEGTSNPNLYWYRQAAGRGLQLLFYSVGIGQISSEVPQNLSASRPQDRQFILSSKKLLLSDSGFYLCAWTSGSQETQYFGPGTRLLVL.

The CDR3 DNA follows: TGCAGCGCCCGGGACCCCTATGGCTACACCTTC. Protein product: CSARDPYGYTF. V usage is TRBV29-1 and J usage is TRBJ1-2, with a possible D match to TRBD1 (5 bases). Germline CDR1 reads SQVTM; CDR2 reads ANQGSEA. V was shortened by 7 bases and J by 4 bases, with 10 bases between the two germline ends. This CDR3 is 11 amino acids long.

The chain couples TRBV4-1 to TRBJ2-7, with TRBD1 matching 8 bases. Unmatched junction bases numbered 11, after V lost 4 bases and J lost 0 bases. The V gene's germline CDR1 is MGHRA and CDR2 YSYEKL. The CDR3 has 17 residues. CDR3 DNA sequence: TGCGCCAGCAGCCTACCTCGAGGGCAGGGGGCCTCCTACGAGCAGTACTTC. It is translated as CASSLPRGQGASYEQYF.

The chain has TRBV7-3 and TRBJ2-1; TRBD1 aligns across 7 bases. The germline gives CDR1 SGHTA, CDR2 FQGTGA. V was clipped by 2 bases and J by 7 bases; unmatched bases: 11. The CDR3 consists of 16 residues. The CDR3 is CASSLFNQQGINEQFF. CDR3 nucleotide sequence: TGTGCCAGCAGCTTATTCAATCAACAGGGGATTAATGAGCAGTTCTTC.

Written as DNA, the CDR3 is TGCGCCAGCAAAGGGACTAGCGGGAGTATCGCCTACGAGCAGTACTTC. Translation gives CASKGTSGSIAYEQYF. The V gene is TRBV5-1, the J gene TRBJ2-7; 14 positions match TRBD2. The CDR3 consists of 16 residues. Germline loops: CDR1 SGHRS, CDR2 YFSETQ. V lost 6 bases to trimming and J lost 2 bases; unmatched junction nucleotides: 7.

This clonotype was found a few times. The rearrangement links TRBV6-2 or TRBV6-3 to TRBJ2-2; D is perhaps TRBD1 (5 bases). The V end lost 6 bases, the J end lost 2 bases, and 10 bases lay between the germline ends. The CDR3 is 14 residues long. Germline assignment: CDR1 MNHEY and CDR2 SVGEGT. The CDR3 DNA sequence: TGTGCCAGCAGGACGGACACAAACACCGGGGAGCTGTTTTTT. Its protein product is CASRTDTNTGELFF.

V and J are TRBV20-1 and TRBJ2-3, with a possible D match to TRBD2 (6 bases). Germline V gene data show CDR1 as DFQATT and CDR2 as SNEGSKA (reference sequence). V was trimmed by 6 bases and J by 8 bases, leaving 18 bases between them. This CDR3 spans 13 amino acids. The CDR3 reads CSARGGSGSTQYF. Written as DNA, the CDR3 is TGCAGTGCGAGGGGAGGTTCGGGGAGTACGCAGTATTTT.

At least ten counts were recorded for this clonotype. The J gene is TRBJ1-5, the V gene TRBV15; no definite D call. V was clipped by 3 bases and J by 5 bases, with 11 bases between them. The CDR3 is made up of 14 amino acids. CDR1 is LNHNV, CDR2 YYDKDF, per germline (reference sequence). Here the CDR3 reads CATSSGRVYQPQHF. CDR3 bases: TGTGCCACCAGCAGTGGGAGAGTTTATCAGCCCCAGCATTTT.

This chain uses TRBV9 with TRBJ1-2, with D maybe TRBD1 (5 bases). CDR3 length: 14 amino acids. Looked up from germline, CDR1 is SGDLS and CDR2 is YYNGEE. The V gene lost 0 bases and the J gene lost 4 bases, with 10 bases spanning the gap. Written as DNA, the CDR3 is TGTGCCAGCAGCGTAGCAGGGAATAGCTATGGCTACACCTTC. As protein: CASSVAGNSYGYTF. The full variable domain, its missing parts supplied by reference TRBV9 and TRBJ1-2, is DSGVTQTPKHLITATGQRVTLRCSPRSGDLSVYWYQQSLDQGLQFLIQYYNGEERAKGNILERFSAQQFPDLHSELNLSSLELGDSALYFCASSVAGNSYGYTFGSGTRLTVV.